This TCR beta chain was identified in a study of prognosis after radiotherapy for stage I lung cancer. About the study: With a biologically effective dose of at least 100 Gy, radiotherapy took the form of SBRT split into 3 to 5 fractions.

Two-round multiplex PCR, the amplification method, yielded TCR beta CDR3 from genomic DNA. Primers (each specific to one TRBV or TRBJ gene) were used in first-round PCR. Universal primers were used for second-round PCR. TCRdb fed the multiplex PCR reads into MiXCR, producing one record per CDR3 protein. The sample records about 16,000 distinct CDR3 sequences, around two fifths being singletons. This clonotype was observed at least ten times. Material: PBMCs, obtained before or after stereotactic body radiation therapy (not recorded which). This TCR derives from a donor over 45 with non-small cell lung cancer.

This chain's CDR3 is CASSVRSAFYEQYF. The CDR3 region has the DNA TGTGCCAGCAGTGTTCGTTCGGCTTTCTACGAGCAGTACTTC. The chain recombines TRBV2 with TRBJ2-7, with no clear D. V gave up 4 bases and J gave up 3 bases, with 13 bases separating them. Germline CDR1 reads SNHLY; CDR2 reads FYNNEI. The CDR3 spans 14 residues.